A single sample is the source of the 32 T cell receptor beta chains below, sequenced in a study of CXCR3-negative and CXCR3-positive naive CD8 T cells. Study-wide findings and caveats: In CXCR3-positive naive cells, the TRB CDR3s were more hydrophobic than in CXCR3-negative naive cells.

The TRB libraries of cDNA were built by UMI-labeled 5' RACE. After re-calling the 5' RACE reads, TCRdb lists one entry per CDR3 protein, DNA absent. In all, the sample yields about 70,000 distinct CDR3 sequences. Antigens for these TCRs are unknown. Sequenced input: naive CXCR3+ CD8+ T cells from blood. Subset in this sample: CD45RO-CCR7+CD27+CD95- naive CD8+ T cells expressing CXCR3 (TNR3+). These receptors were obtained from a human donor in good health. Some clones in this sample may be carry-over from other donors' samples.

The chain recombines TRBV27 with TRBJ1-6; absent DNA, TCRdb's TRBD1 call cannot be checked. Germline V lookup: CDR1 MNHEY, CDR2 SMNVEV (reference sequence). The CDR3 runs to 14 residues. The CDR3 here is CASSPGTDNSPLHF.

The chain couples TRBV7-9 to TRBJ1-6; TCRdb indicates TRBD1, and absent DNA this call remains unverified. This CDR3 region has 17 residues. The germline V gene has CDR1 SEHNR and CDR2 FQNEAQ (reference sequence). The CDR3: CASSSGLASSYNSPLHF.

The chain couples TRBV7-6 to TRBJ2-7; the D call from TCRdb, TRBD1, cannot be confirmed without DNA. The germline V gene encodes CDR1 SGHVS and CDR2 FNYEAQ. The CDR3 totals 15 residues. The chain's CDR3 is CASSLLDQGLGEQYF.

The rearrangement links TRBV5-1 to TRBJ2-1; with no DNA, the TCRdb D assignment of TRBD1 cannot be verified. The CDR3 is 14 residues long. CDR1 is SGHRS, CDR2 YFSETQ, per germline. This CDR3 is CASSWTGTYNEQFF.

The CDR3 sequence: CASSLISGGYNNEQFF. The V gene is TRBV28, the J gene TRBJ2-1; TCRdb's assignment of TRBD2 cannot be checked, as there is no DNA. Per germline, CDR1 MDHEN and CDR2 SYDVKM. CDR3 size: 16 residues.

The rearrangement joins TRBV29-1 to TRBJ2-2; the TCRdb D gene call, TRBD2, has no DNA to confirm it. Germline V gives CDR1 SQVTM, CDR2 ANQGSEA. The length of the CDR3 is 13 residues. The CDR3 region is CSAPRISTGELFF.

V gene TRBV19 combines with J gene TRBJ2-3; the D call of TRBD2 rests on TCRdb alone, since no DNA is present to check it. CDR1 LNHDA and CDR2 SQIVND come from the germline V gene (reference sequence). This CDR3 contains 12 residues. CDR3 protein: CASSQTIDTQYF.

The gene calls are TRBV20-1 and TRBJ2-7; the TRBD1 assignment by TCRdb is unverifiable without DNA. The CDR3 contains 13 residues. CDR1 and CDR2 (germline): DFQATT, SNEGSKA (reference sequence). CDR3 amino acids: CSAVQPGRPEQYF.

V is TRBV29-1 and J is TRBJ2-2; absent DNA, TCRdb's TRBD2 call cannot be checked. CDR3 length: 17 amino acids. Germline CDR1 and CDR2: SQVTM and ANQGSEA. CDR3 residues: CSAGTSGGTPGTGELFF.

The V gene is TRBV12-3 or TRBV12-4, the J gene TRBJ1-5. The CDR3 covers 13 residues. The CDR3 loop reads CASSWQINQPQHF.

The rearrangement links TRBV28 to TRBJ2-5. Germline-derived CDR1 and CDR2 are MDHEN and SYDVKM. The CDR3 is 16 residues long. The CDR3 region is CASSTKAVLKPKTQYF.

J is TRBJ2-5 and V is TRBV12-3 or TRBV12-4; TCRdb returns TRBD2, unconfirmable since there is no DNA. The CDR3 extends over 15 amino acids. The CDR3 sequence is CASRGGGSGEKTQYF.

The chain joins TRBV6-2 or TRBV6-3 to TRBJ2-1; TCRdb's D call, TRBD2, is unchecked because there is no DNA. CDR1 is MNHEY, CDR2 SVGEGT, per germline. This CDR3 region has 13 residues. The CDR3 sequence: CASSLTRYNEQFF.

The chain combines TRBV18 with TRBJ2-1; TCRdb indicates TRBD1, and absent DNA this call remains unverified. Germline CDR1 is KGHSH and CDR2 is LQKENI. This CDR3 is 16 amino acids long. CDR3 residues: CASSPPGRASYNEQFF.

The CDR3 here is CASSFLRGALYNEQFF. This chain links TRBV28 with TRBJ2-1; with no DNA, the TCRdb D assignment of TRBD1 cannot be verified. CDR1 and CDR2 (germline): MDHEN, SYDVKM. This CDR3 region has 16 residues.

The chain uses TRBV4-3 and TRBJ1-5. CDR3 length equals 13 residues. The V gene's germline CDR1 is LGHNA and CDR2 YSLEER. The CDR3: CASSQDRGQPQHF.

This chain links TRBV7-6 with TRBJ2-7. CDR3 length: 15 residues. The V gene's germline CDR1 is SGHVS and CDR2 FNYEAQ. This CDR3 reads CASSLAGENTYEQYF.

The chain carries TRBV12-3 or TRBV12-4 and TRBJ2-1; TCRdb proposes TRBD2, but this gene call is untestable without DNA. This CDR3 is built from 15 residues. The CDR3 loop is CASSPPLSPANEQFF.

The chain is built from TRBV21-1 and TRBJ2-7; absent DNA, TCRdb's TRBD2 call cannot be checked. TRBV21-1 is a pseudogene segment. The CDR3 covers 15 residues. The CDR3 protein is CASSKTSGQPYEQYF.

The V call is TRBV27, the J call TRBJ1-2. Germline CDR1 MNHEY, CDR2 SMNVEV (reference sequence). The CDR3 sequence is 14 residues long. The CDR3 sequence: CASRDFSHSYGYTF.

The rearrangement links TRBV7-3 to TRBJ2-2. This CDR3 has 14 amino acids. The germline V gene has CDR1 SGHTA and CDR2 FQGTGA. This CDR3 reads CASSQLGNTGELFF.

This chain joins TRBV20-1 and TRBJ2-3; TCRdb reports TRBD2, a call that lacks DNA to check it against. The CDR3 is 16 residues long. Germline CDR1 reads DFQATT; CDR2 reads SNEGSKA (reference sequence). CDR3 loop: CSAPGPLRGDLNTQYF.

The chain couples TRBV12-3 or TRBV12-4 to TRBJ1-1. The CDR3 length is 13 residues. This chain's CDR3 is CASSPTFGTEAFF.

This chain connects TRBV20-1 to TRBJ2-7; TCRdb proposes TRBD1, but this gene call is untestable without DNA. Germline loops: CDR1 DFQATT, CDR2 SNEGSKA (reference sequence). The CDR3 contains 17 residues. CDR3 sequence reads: CSAHPGGAGASSYEQYF.

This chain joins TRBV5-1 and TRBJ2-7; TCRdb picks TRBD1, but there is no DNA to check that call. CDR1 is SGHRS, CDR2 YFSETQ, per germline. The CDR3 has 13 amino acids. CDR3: CASSLLDSYEQYF.

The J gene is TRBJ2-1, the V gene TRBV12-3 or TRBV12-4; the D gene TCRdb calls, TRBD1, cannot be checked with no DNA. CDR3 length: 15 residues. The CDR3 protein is CASSVAGGKYNEQFF.

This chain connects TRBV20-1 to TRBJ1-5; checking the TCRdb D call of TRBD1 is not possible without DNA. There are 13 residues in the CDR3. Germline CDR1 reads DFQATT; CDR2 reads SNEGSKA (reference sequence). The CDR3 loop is CSARDTSNQPQHF.

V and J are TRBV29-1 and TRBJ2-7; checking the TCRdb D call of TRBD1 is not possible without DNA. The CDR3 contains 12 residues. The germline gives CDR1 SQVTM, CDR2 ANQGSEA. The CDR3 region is CSSTGTGAEQYF.

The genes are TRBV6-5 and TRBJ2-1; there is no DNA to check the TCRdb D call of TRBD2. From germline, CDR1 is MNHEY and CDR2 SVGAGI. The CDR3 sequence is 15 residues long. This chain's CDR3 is CASSYSAGGSNEQFF.

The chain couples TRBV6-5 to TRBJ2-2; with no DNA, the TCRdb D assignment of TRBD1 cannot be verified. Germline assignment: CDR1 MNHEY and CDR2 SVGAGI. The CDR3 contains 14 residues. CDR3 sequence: CASSYYRGDGELFF.

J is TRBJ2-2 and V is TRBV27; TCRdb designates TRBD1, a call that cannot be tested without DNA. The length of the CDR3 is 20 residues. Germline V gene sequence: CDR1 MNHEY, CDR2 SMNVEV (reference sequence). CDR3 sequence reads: CASSTKLPGTGFANTGELFF.

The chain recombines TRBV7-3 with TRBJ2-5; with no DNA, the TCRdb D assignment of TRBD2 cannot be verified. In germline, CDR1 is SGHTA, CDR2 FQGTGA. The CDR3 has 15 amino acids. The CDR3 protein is CASSLTGTSMETQYF. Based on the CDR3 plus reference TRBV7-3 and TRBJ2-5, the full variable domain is GAGVSQTPSNKVTEKGKYVELRCDPISGHTALYWYRQSLGQGPEFLIYFQGTGAADDSGLPNDRFFAVRPEGSVSTLKIQRTERGDSAVYLCASSLTGTSMETQYFGPGTRLLVL.